Below are 2 T cell receptor beta chains sequenced from a single sample in a study of somatic mutations in cytotoxic T cells in rheumatoid arthritis. Generated by immunoSEQ multiplex PCR, the TCRdb table keeps only in-frame clones and is missing some. The sample carries about 25,000 clones, roughly 74% recorded once. Sequenced material: CD8+ T cells sorted from blood. These receptors were taken from a woman between 18 and 29 years old in good health.

This chain joins TRBV19 and TRBJ2-7, with a weak D call TRBD2 (6 bases). This CDR3 comprises 14 residues. CDR1 is LNHDA, CDR2 SQIVND, per germline (reference sequence). V was shortened by 4 bases and J by 4 bases, with 14 bases between the two germline ends. The CDR3 loop reads CASSTTSSPYEQYV. The CDR3, as DNA: TGTGCCAGTAGTACGACTAGTTCTCCATACGAGCAGTACGTC.

The chain is built from TRBV4-1 and TRBJ2-1; unclear D gene. V was trimmed by 0 bases and J by 0 bases, leaving 6 bases between them. The CDR3 covers 15 residues. In germline, CDR1 is MGHRA, CDR2 YSYEKL. This chain's CDR3 is CASSQDESSYNEQFF. CDR3 coding DNA: TGCGCCAGCAGCCAAGATGAGAGCTCCTACAATGAGCAGTTCTTC.